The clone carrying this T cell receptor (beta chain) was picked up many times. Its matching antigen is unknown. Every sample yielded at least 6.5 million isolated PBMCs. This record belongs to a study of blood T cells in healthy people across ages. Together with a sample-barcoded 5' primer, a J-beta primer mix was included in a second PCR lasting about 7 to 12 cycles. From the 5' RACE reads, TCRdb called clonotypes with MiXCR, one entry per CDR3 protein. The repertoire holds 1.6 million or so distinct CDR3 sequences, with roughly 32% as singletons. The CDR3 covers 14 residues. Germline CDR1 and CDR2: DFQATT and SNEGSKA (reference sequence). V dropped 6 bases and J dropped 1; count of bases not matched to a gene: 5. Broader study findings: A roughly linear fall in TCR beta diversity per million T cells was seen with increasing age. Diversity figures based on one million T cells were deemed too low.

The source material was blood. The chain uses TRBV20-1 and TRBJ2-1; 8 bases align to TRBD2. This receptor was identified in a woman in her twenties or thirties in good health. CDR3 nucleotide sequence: TGCAGTGCCCCCAGCGGGGGATCCTACAATGAGCAGTTCTTC. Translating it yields CSAPSGGSYNEQFF.